The 6 T cell receptor beta chains in this list originate from one sample, sequenced in a study of tumor-infiltrating lymphocytes in primary liver carcinoma. A primer in the constant region served to generate TCR beta cDNA from 450 to 600 ng of total RNA. Three-round nested multiplex PCR performed with slightly modified ARM-PCR produced the TCR beta libraries. Investigators reported that the first two PCR rounds, at 10 to 11 cycles each, used TRBV1-TRBV30 forward primers with a C-beta reverse primer. MiXCR was run by TCRdb on the multiplex PCR reads, yielding one entry per CDR3 protein. The table includes over 250,000 distinct CDR3 sequences, roughly three fifths detected once. Out of unsorted whole blood came the blood RNA, and germline DNA was extracted as well. Sequenced input: peripheral blood. These receptor sequences come from a young woman with primary liver carcinoma and hepatitis B virus infection.

To note about this clonotype: The junction differs from germline at one of its ends, possibly a read error. J is TRBJ2-7 and V is TRBV4-1; 7 bases match TRBD1. The CDR3 totals 14 residues. Germline CDR1 is MGHRA and CDR2 is YSYEKL. DNA of the CDR3: TGCGCCAGCAGCCAACTAACAGGGGTGTACGAGCAGCACTTC. Amino acids: CASSQLTGVYEQHF.

About this clonotype itself: A read error may produce the germline difference seen at one junction end. The chain employs TRBV6-5 and TRBJ2-7, with D perhaps TRBD1 (6 bases). The CDR3 is made up of 18 amino acids. Germline values: CDR1 MNHEY, CDR2 SVGAGI. The CDR3 here is CASSCRGQRQGSIDERYF. The CDR3 nucleotides are TGTGCCAGCAGTTGCAGGGGCCAAAGGCAGGGCAGTATCGACGAGCGGTACTTC.

In regard to this clonotype: Germline and junction disagree at one end, which may indicate a read error. This chain uses TRBV6-1 with TRBJ1-5; D not resolved. The CDR3 runs 14 residues. The germline V gene has CDR1 MNHNS and CDR2 SASEGT. The CDR3 DNA follows: TGTGCCAGCAGCGAAGCCTCGGCCAACCAGCCCCAGCATTTT. Translating it yields CASSEASANQPQHF.

For this clonotype: At one boundary the junction diverges from the germline segment, which might be a read error. The chain couples TRBV11-2 to TRBJ2-1; D gene unclear. Germline V gene sequence: CDR1 SGHAT, CDR2 FQNNGV. This CDR3 contains 12 residues. CDR3 nucleotide sequence: TGTGCCAGCAGCTTCGGTTATAATGAGCAGTCCTTC. Amino acid sequence: CASSFGYNEQSF.

The chain carries TRBV12-5 and TRBJ1-1; D might be TRBD1 (5 bases). The CDR3 totals 15 residues. V lost 7 bases, J lost 1 base, and 16 bases lay in between. The V gene's germline CDR1 is LGHNT and CDR2 FRNRAP. The CDR3 nucleotides are TGTGCTAGTGCCCTTGATCCGGGGGGGAACACTGAAGCTTTCTTT. This gives the protein CASALDPGGNTEAFF.

A note on this clonotype: A read error may explain this, as a much larger clone is one base away. The chain has TRBV6-1 and TRBJ2-1; 15 bases are a match to TRBD2. Germline assignment: CDR1 MNHNS and CDR2 SASEGT. CDR3 size: 16 residues. The junction had 4 bases not matched to a gene; V was cut back by 4 bases and J by 6 bases. The CDR3 protein is CASSVGLAGGGNEQFF. The CDR3 nucleotides read TGTGCCAGCAGTGTCGGACTAGCGGGAGGGGGCAATGAGCAGTTCTTC.